Below, 3 T cell receptor beta chains from the same sample are listed, as sequenced in a study of blood T cell repertoires in COVID-19. Sequenced by immunoSEQ multiplex PCR; TCRdb stores in-frame clones only, minus some. The data show around 470,000 clones, with about 91% seen just once and approximately 0.9% held by the top ten. The sample comprised peripheral blood. Receptors were obtained from a man aged 18 to 30 with COVID-19, enrolled during active disease.

The chain joins TRBV29-1 to TRBJ2-5; 7 bases map to TRBD2. The CDR3 extends over 12 amino acids. The V gene end was trimmed by 6 bases and the J gene end by 4 bases; junction bases not matched to a gene: 5. Germline lookup yields CDR1 SQVTM and CDR2 ANQGSEA. This CDR3 reads CSVGGLRETQYF. For the CDR3, the DNA is TGCAGCGTGGGGGGACTACGAGAGACCCAGTACTTC.

The chain links TRBV7-8 to TRBJ2-5; D is unresolved. Trimming removed 3 bases from V and 1 base from J, with 12 bases in between. The germline V gene encodes CDR1 SGHVS and CDR2 FQNEAQ. This CDR3 has 15 amino acids. The CDR3 loop is CASSFSPGPQETQYF. CDR3 nucleotides: TGTGCCAGCAGCTTCAGTCCGGGTCCCCAAGAGACCCAGTACTTC.

The table lists this clone with a count of one. J is TRBJ2-1 and V is TRBV5-1; TRBD2 matches at 10 bases. Germline V gene sequence: CDR1 SGHRS, CDR2 YFSETQ. The V gene end was trimmed by 0 bases and the J gene end by 7 bases; junction bases not matched to a gene: 7. CDR3 length: 16 residues. The CDR3: CASSLAGAGGGNEQFF. CDR3 in DNA: TGCGCCAGCAGCTTGGCCGGAGCGGGAGGGGGTAATGAGCAGTTCTTC.